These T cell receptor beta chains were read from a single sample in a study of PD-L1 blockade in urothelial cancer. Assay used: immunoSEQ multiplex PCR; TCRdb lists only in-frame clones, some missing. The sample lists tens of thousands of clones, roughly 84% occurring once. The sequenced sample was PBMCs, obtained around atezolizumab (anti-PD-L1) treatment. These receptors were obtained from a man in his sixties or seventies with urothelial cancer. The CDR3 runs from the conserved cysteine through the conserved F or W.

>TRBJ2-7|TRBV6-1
CASKTGLYEQYF
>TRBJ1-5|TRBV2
CASSGGTGGQPQHF
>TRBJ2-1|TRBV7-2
CASSPYSGAYNEQFF
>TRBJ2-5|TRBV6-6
CASSYRGGETQYF
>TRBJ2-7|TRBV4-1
CASSQDIRRDRRSYEQYF
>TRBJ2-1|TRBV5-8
CASSFKGLAGVYNEQFF
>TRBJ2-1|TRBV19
CASAGLWNEQFF
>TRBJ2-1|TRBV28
CASSPADRRNEQFF
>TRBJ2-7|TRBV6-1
CASRPKAGVYEQYF
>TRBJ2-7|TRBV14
CASSQDVYGGYEQYF
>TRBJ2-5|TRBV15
CATSRGTSGRALETQYF
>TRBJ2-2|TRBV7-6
CASSLGSGLSGTGELFF
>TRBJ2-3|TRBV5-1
CASSRGQGARRGGTDTQYF
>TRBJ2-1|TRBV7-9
CVVAADGREERSGYNEQFF
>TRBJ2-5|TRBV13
CASSLGSLAGVKETQYF
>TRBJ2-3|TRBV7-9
CASSPLGEADTQYF
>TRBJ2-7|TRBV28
CASRLGLARDEQYF
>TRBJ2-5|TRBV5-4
CASSLESGTVYQETQYF
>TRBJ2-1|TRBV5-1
CASSPGLAGFGSEQFF
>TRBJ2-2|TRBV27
CASSFLGGANTGELFF
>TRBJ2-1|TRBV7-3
CASSSKGTSGNLWNEQFF
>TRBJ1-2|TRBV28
CASSPGTDYGYTF
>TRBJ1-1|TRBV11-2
CASSLKGGAEAFF
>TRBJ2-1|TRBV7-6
CASSLGGETSGITYNEQFF
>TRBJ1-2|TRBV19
CASRDRNLPGVYGYTF
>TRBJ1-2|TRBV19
CASGGQGPYGYTF
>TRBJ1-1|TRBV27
CASSWEAGLSTEAFF
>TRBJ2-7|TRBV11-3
CASSPPGQVRYRYEQYF
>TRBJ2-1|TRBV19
CASSMMTSGRAEQFF